This TCR beta chain was obtained from a study of blood T cells in healthy people across ages. The CDR3 length is 12 residues. Germline-derived CDR1 and CDR2 are KGHDR and SFDVKD. V lost 4 bases, J lost 1 base, and 3 bases lay in between. The second PCR ran about 6 to 12 cycles with a sample-barcoded 5' primer and J-beta primers. From the 5' RACE reads, TCRdb called clonotypes with MiXCR, one entry per CDR3 protein. Among about 780,000 distinct CDR3 sequences listed, approximately 24% were seen once. This same sample was also taken into another study, of T cells of mothers and their children.

The TCR sequence derives from a boy under 18 in good health. The sample comprised blood. The rearrangement uses TRBV24-1 and TRBJ2-5; D gene ambiguous. CDR3 in DNA: TGTGCCACCAGTGACTTCCAAGAGACCCAGTACTTC. Protein: CATSDFQETQYF.